This T cell receptor (beta chain) is drawn from a study of T cell changes during pregnancy in multiple sclerosis. Repertoires were generated with immunoSEQ multiplex PCR, while TCRdb's copy carries only in-frame clones and drops some. The sample includes 40,000 or so clones, roughly 88% of them seen just once. The CDR3 consists of 16 residues. V lost 3 bases, J lost 2 bases, and 6 bases stayed unmatched. Per the germline V gene, CDR1 is SNHLY and CDR2 is FYNNEI. This clone has a single count. The TCR sequence derives from a female donor with multiple sclerosis, enrolled in a pregnancy study. Sequencing used CD8+ T cells from peripheral blood mononuclear cells, obtained in the first trimester of pregnancy. The V and J genes are TRBV2 and TRBJ2-3; the match to TRBD2 covers 9 bases. The CDR3 region is CASSDVLAGLTDTQYF. The CDR3 nucleotides read TGTGCCAGCAGTGACGTTCTAGCGGGGCTCACAGATACGCAGTATTTT.